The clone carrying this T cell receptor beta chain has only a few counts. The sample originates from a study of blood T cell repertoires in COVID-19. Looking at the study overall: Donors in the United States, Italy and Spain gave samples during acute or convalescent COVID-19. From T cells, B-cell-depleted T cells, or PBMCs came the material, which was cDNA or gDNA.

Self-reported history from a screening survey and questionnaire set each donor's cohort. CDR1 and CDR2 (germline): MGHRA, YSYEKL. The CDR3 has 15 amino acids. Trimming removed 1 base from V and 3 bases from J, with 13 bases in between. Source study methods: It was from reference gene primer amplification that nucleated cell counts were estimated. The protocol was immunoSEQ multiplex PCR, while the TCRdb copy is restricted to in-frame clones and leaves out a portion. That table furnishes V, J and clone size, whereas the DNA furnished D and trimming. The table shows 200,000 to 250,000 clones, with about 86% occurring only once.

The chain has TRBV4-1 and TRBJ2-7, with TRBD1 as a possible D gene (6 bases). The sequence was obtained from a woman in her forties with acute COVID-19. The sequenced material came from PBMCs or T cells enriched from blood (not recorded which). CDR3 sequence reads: CASSQAPQGIYEQYF. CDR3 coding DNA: TGCGCCAGCAGCCAAGCCCCGCAGGGGATCTACGAGCAGTACTTC.